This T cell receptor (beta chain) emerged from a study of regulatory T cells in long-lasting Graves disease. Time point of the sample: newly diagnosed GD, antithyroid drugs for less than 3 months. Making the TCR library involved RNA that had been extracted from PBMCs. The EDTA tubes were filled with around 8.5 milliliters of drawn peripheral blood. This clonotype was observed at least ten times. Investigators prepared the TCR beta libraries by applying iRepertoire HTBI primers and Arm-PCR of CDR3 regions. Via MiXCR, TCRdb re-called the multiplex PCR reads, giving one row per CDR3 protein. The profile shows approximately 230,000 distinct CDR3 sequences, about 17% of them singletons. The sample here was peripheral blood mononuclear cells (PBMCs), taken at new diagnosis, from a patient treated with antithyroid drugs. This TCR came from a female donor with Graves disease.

CDR3 residues: CASSQGQGTAGAFF. The CDR3 region has the DNA TGCGCCAGCAGCCAAGGACAGGGGACCGCCGGGGCTTTCTTT. The chain couples TRBV4-1 to TRBJ1-1; 8 bases agree with TRBD1. From germline, CDR1 is MGHRA and CDR2 YSYEKL. V gave up 1 base and J gave up 11 bases; unmatched junction bases: 9. The CDR3 contains 14 residues.